The sequence of this TCR beta chain was determined in a study of blood T cell repertoires in COVID-19. Study overall: Specimens from acute and convalescent COVID-19 originated in the United States, Italy and Spain. PBMCs, B-cell-depleted T cells, or T cells were the source of the cDNA or gDNA that made up the material.

Participants were aged 18 to 89 years from about two dozen US areas. TCRdb's copy holds only in-frame clones and misses some; the assay was immunoSEQ multiplex PCR. The repertoire holds around 140,000 clones, with 60% to 80% as singletons. The germline V and J ends were trimmed by 5 bases and 6 bases, with 19 bases remaining between them. The CDR3 length is 15 residues. CDR1 SNHLY and CDR2 FYNNEI come from the germline V gene. This chain connects TRBV2 to TRBJ2-5; maybe TRBD2 (6 bases). Material: PBMCs or T cells enriched from blood (not recorded which). The source is a woman aged 45 to 65 who had recovered from COVID-19. CDR3 region: CASSLRGDSRKTQYF. The CDR3 DNA sequence: TGTGCCAGCAGTCTTCGCGGGGACTCGCGGAAGACCCAGTACTTC.